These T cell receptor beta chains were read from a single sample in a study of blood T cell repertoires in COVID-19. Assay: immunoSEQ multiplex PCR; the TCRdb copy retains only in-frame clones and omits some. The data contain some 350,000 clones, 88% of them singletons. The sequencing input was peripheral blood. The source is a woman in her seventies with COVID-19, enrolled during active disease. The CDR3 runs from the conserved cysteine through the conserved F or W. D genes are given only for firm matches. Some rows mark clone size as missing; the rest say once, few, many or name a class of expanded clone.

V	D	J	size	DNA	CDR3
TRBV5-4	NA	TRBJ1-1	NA	TGTGCCAGCAGCTTCGGCGGGGGGCCGCCCACTGAAGCTTTCTTT	CASSFGGGPPTEAFF
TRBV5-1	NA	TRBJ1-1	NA	TGCGCCAGCAGCTTGGGAGGGGAGGACACTGAAGCTTTCTTT	CASSLGGEDTEAFF
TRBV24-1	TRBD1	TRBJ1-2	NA	TGTGCCACCAGTGCCACGACAGGGAACTATGGCTACACCTTC	CATSATTGNYGYTF
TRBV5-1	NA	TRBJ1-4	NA	TGCGCCAGCAGCTTGAGTCAAGACAATGTGGGTGAAAAACTGTTTTTT	CASSLSQDNVGEKLFF
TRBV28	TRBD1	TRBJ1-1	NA	TGTGCCAGCAGTTTCTTCGGACAGGGCCTTCGAGCAGCTTTCTTT	CASSFFGQGLRAAFF
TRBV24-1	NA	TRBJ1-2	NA	TGTGCCACCAGTGATCAAGACATCTATGGCTACACCTTC	CATSDQDIYGYTF
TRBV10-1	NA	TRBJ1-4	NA	TGCGCCAGCAGAGTTAGGAGTAATGAAAAACTGTTTTTT	CASRVRSNEKLFF
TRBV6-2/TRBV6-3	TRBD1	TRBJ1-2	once	TGTGCCAGCAGCTTACAGACAGGGTATGGCTACACCTTC	CASSLQTGYGYTF
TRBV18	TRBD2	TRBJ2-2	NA	TGTGCCAGCTTACCGGGACTAGCCCAGACCGGGGAGCTGTTTTTT	CASLPGLAQTGELFF
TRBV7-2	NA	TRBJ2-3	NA	TGTGCCAGCAGCTTAGGGCGGGGAGCAGATACGCAGTATTTT	CASSLGRGADTQYF
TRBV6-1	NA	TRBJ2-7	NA	TGTGCCAGCAGTGAAGCGTTTCTCGGGCAGTACTTC	CASSEAFLGQYF
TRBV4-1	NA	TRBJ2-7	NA	TGCGCCAGCAGCCAAGTGGCGACAGTCGTCTCCTACGAGCAGTACTTC	CASSQVATVVSYEQYF
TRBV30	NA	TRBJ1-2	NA	TGTGCCTGGAGTTGGCAGGGTATGGGTGGCTACACCTTC	CAWSWQGMGGYTF
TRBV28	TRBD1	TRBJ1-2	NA	TGTGCCAGCAGTTTGACAGGGTTTTACTATGGCTACACCTTC	CASSLTGFYYGYTF
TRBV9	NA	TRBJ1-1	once	TGTGCCAGCACCCCAAACCCGGGGGGGACTGAAGCTTTCTTT	CASTPNPGGTEAFF
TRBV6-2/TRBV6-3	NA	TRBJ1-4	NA	TGTGCCAGCAGTTACTCGAGCCGTAATGAAAAACTGTTTTTT	CASSYSSRNEKLFF
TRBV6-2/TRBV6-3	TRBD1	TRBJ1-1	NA	TGTGCCAGCAGCCAGACAGGGTTACAAGCTTTCTTT	CASSQTGLQAFF
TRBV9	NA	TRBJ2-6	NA	TGTGCCAGCAGCGTAGAAAGCCCCGGGGCCAACGTCCTGACTTTC	CASSVESPGANVLTF
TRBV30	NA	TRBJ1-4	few	TGTGCGGGCCGTCTTTCGTATGAAAAACTGTTTTTT	CAGRLSYEKLFF
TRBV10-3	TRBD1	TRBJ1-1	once	TGTGCCATCAGCTCAGGGGGCATTGTTACTGAAGCTTTCTTT	CAISSGGIVTEAFF
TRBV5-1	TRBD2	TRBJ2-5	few	TGCGCCAGCAGCACTAGCGCCCAAGAGACCCAGTACTTC	CASSTSAQETQYF
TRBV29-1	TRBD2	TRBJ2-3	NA	TGCAGCGCTGCGGGGGGGCGCACAGATACGCAGTATTTT	CSAAGGRTDTQYF